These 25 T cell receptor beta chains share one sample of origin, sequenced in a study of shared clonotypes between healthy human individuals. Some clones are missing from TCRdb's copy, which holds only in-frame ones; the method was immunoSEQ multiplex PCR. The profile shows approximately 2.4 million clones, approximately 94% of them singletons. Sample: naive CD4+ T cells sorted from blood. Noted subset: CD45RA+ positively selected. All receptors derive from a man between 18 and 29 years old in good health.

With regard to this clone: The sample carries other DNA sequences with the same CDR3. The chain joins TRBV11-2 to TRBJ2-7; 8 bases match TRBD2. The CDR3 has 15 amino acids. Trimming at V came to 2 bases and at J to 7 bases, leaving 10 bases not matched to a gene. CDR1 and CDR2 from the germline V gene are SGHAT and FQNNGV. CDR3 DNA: TGTGCCAGCAGCTTAATAAGCGGGAGACCCGGGGAGCAGTACTTC. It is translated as CASSLISGRPGEQYF.

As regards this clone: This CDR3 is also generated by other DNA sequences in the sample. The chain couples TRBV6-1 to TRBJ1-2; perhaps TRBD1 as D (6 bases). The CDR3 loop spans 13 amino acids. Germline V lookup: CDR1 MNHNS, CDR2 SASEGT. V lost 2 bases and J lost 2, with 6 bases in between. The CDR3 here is CASSEQGNYGYTF. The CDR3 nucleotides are TGTGCCAGCAGTGAACAGGGGAACTATGGCTACACCTTC.

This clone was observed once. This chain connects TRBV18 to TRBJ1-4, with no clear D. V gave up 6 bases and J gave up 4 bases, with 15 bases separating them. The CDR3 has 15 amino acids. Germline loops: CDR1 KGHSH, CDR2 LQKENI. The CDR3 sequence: CASSTGEPLNEKLFF. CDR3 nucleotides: TGTGCCAGCTCTACCGGGGAGCCCCTTAATGAAAAACTGTTTTTT.

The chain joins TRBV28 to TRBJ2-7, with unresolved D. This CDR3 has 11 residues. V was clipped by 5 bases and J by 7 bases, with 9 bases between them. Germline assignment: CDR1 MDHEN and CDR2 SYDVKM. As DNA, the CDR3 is TGTGCCAGCAGTACTTTGGGGGAGCAGTACTTC. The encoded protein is CASSTLGEQYF.

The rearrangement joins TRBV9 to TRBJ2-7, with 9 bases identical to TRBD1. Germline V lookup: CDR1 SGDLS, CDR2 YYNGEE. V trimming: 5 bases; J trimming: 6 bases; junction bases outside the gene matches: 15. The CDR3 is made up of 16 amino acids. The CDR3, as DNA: TGTGCCAGCAGTCCTAACATCGGGGACAGGGTTGGCGAGCAGTACTTC. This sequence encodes CASSPNIGDRVGEQYF.

CDR3 loop: CASSLSPSGRWETQYF. Here the CDR3 DNA reads TGTGCCAGCAGCTTAAGCCCTAGCGGGAGATGGGAGACCCAGTACTTC. This chain links TRBV11-2 with TRBJ2-5; 10 nucleotides line up with TRBD2. The germline V gene has CDR1 SGHAT and CDR2 FQNNGV. The CDR3 spans 16 residues. V shed 2 bases, J shed 5 bases, and the junction held 8 bases outside the gene matches. The variable domain in full, completed from reference TRBV11-2 and TRBJ2-5, reads EAGVAQSPRYKIIEKRQSVAFWCNPISGHATLYWYQQILGQGPKLLIQFQNNGVVDDSQLPKDRFSAERLKGVDSTLKIQPAKLEDSAVYLCASSLSPSGRWETQYFGPGTRLLVL.

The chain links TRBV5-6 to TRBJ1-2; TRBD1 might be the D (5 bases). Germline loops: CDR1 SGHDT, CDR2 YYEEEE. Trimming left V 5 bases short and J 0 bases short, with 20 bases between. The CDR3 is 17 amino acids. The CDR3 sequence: CASSPRQTLRTNYGYTF. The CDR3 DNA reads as TGTGCCAGCAGTCCAAGACAGACTCTACGGACTAACTATGGCTACACCTTC.

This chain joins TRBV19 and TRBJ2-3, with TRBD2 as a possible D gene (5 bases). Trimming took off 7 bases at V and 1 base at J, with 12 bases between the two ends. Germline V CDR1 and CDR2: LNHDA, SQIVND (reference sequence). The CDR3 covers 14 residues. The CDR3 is CASKISRGTDTQYF. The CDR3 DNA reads TGTGCCAGTAAAATCTCGAGGGGCACAGATACGCAGTATTTT. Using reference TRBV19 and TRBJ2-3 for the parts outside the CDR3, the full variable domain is DGGITQSPKYLFRKEGQNVTLSCEQNLNHDAMYWYRQDPGQGLRLIYYSQIVNDFQKGDIAEGYSVSREKKESFPLTVTSAQKNPTAFYLCASKISRGTDTQYFGPGTRLTVL.

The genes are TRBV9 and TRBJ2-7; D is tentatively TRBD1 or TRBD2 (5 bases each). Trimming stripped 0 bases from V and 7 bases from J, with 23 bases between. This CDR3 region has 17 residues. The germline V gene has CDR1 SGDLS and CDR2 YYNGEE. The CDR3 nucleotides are TGTGCCAGCAGCGTAGCTGCCCTCGACCCCCAGGGACGAGAGCAGTACTTC. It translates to CASSVAALDPQGREQYF.

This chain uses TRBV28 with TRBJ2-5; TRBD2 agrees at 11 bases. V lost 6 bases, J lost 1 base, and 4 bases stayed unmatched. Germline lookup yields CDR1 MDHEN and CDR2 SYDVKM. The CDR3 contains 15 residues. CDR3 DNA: TGTGCCAGCAGCTCTAGCGGGGGGTTCCAAGAGACCCAGTACTTC. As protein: CASSSSGGFQETQYF.

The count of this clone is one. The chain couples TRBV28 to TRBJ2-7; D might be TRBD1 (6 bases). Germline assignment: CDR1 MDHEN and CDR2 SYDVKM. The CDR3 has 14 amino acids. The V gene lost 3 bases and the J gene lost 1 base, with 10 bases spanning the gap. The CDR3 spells CASSFGGKSYEQYF. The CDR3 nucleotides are TGTGCCAGCAGTTTTGGGGGCAAGTCCTACGAGCAGTACTTC.

In nucleotides, the CDR3 is TGTGCCAGCAGTGCCCAGACGGGACAGGGGGCGCGTGGCTACACCTTC. It translates to CASSAQTGQGARGYTF. The rearrangement joins TRBV6-1 to TRBJ1-2; 12 nucleotides match TRBD1. After removal of 4 bases from V and 7 bases from J, the junction contained 10 bases not matched to a gene. There are 16 residues in the CDR3. Germline V gene data show CDR1 as MNHNS and CDR2 as SASEGT.

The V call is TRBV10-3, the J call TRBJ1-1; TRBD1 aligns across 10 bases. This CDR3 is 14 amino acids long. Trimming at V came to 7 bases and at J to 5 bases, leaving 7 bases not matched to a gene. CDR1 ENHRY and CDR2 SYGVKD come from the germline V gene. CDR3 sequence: CAITTGTGVTEAFF. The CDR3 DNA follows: TGTGCCATCACGACCGGGACAGGGGTGACTGAAGCTTTCTTT.

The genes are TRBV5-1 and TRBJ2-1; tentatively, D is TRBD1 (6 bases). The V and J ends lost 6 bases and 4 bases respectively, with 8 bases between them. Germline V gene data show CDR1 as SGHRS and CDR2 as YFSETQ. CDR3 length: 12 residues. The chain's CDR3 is CASTQGYNEQFF. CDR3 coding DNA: TGCGCCAGCACGCAGGGGTACAATGAGCAGTTCTTC.

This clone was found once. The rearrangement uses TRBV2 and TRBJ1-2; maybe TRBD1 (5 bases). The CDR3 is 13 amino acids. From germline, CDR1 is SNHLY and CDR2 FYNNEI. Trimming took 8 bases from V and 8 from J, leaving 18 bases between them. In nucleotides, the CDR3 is TGTGCCAGCGGGGGATACAACGGTCCGGGCTACACCTTC. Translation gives CASGGYNGPGYTF. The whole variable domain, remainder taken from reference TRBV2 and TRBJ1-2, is EPEVTQTPSHQVTQMGQEVILRCVPISNHLYFYWYRQILGQKVEFLVSFYNNEISEKSEIFDDQFSVERPDGSNFTLKIRSTKLEDSAMYFCASGGYNGPGYTFGSGTRLTVV.

CDR3 protein: CASSLGTGGDYGYTF. The CDR3 nucleotides are TGTGCCAGCAGCCTCGGGACAGGGGGCGACTATGGCTACACCTTC. The chain links TRBV5-6 to TRBJ1-2; 12 positions match TRBD1. Losses at the gene ends were 4 bases for V and 3 bases for J; bases not matched to a gene: 4. The CDR3 consists of 15 residues. Germline lookup yields CDR1 SGHDT and CDR2 YYEEEE. The whole variable domain, filled in from reference TRBV5-6 and TRBJ1-2, reads DAGVTQSPTHLIKTRGQQVTLRCSPKSGHDTVSWYQQALGQGPQFIFQYYEEEERQRGNFPDRFSGHQFPNYSSELNVNALLLGDSALYLCASSLGTGGDYGYTFGSGTRLTVV.

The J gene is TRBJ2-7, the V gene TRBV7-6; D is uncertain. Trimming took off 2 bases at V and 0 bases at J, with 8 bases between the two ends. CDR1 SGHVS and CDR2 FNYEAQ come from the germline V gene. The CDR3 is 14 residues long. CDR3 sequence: CASSLTVSSYEQYF. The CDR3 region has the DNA TGTGCCAGCAGCTTAACAGTTAGCTCCTACGAGCAGTACTTC.

CDR3 nucleotide sequence: TGTGCCCCCGACGGGGATAGCAATCAGCCCCAGCATTTT. Protein sequence: CAPDGDSNQPQHF. The chain has TRBV21-1 and TRBJ1-5. TRBV21-1 is noted as a pseudogene. The CDR3 loop spans 13 amino acids.

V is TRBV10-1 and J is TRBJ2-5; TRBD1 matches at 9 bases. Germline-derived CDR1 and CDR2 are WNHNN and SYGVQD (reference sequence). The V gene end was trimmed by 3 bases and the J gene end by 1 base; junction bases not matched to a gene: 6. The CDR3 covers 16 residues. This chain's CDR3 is CASSDSDRGGQETQYF. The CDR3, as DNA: TGCGCCAGCAGTGACTCGGACAGGGGTGGCCAAGAGACCCAGTACTTC.

In DNA, the CDR3 is TGTGCCACCAGCAGAGATGAGGGGGGCCACTATGGCTACACCTTC. It specifies CATSRDEGGHYGYTF. This sequence joins TRBV15 and TRBJ1-2, with TRBD1 as a possible D gene (6 bases). The CDR3 consists of 15 residues. In germline, CDR1 is LNHNV, CDR2 YYDKDF (reference sequence). Trimming took 0 bases from V and 3 from J, leaving 11 bases between them.

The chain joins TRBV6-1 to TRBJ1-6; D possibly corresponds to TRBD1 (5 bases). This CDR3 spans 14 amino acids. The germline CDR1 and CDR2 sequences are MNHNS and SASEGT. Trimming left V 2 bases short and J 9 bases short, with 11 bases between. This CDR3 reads CASSELRGSSPLHF. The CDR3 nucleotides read TGTGCCAGCAGTGAATTACGGGGGAGTTCACCCCTCCACTTT.

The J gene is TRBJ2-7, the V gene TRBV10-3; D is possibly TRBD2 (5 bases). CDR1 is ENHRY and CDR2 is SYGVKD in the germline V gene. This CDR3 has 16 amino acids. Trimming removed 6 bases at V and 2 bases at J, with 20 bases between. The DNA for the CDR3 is TGTGCCATCAGGGATCGGGTCCTCGGGGTTGCCTACGAGCAGTACTTC. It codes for CAIRDRVLGVAYEQYF.

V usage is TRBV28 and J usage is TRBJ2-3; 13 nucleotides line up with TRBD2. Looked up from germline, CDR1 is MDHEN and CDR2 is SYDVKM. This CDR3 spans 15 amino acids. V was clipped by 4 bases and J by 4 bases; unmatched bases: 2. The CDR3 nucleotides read TGTGCCAGCAGTTCGGGACTAGCGGGGCCAGATACGCAGTATTTT. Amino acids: CASSSGLAGPDTQYF.

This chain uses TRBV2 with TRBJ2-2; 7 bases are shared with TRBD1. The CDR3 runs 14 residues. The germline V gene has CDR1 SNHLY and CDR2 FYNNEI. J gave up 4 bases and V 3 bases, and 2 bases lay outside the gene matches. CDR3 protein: CASSETGSTGELFF. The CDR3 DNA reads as TGTGCCAGCAGTGAGACAGGGAGCACCGGGGAGCTGTTTTTT.

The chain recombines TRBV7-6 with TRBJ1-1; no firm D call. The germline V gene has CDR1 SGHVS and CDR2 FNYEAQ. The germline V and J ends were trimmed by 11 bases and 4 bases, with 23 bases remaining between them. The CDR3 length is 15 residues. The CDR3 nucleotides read TGTGCCGGGTTGGTATTGACGACGCGCGGCACTGAAGCTTTCTTT. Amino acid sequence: CAGLVLTTRGTEAFF.